The source of this T cell receptor (beta chain) is a study of shared T cell receptors in the human thymus. Clones were sequenced by immunoSEQ multiplex PCR, and TCRdb holds only the in-frame ones, with some missing. This table holds roughly 550,000 clones, 70% to 80% found once. V dropped 8 bases and J dropped 6 bases, with 22 bases sitting between them. The CDR3 is 15 amino acids. Germline V gene sequence: CDR1 MNHEY, CDR2 SVGAGI. The sample was also reused in another study, on human thymus T cells. That report adds: Resections obtained during corrective heart surgery supplied the thymus tissue.

This receptor was identified in a boy younger than two with a congenital heart defect. The sequencing sample was made of thymocytes. The chain combines TRBV6-5 with TRBJ1-2; D perhaps matches TRBD1 (6 bases). The CDR3 DNA follows: TGTGCCAGCCGAAAAAACAGGGAGCAAGAGGATGGCTACACCTTC. Its translation is CASRKNREQEDGYTF.